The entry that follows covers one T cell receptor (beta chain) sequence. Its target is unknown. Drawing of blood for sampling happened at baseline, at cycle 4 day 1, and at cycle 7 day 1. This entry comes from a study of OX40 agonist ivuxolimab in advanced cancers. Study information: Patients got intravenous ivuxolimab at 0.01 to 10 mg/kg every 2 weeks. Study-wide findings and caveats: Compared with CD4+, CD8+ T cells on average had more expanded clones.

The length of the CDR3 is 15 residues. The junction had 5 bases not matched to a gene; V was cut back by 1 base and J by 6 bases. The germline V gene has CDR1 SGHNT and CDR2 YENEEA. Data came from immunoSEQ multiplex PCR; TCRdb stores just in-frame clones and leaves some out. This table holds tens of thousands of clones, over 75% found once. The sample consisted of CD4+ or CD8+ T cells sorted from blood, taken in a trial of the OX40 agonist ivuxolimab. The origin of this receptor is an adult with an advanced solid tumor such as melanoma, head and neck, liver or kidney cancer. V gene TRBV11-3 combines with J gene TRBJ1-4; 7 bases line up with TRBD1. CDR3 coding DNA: TGTGCCAGCAGCTTAGGGAGGGGGCGCGATGAAAAACTGTTTTTT. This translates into CASSLGRGRDEKLFF.